The 31 T cell receptor beta chains in this list originate from one sample, sequenced in a study of spatial heterogeneity in lung cancer. Time point indicated: sample taken at primary tumor resection. Whole RNA, which was extracted from tumor, nontumor lung tissue or frozen PBMC, was sequenced without any cell sorting. TCRdb fed the 5' RACE reads into MiXCR, producing one record per CDR3 protein. The sample contains 90,000 to 95,000 distinct CDR3 sequences, 12% of which appear only once. Here the sequenced sample was PBMCs, taken at surgery. The receptors here all came from a male donor with early-stage non-small cell lung cancer.

This clonotype was seen a few times. The chain couples TRBV28 to TRBJ1-1; D may be TRBD1 (5 bases). Germline CDR1 reads MDHEN; CDR2 reads SYDVKM. Trimming stripped 4 bases from V and 1 base from J, with 13 bases between. The CDR3 runs to 15 residues. CDR3 loop: CASSSHGARNTEAFF. CDR3 DNA: TGTGCCAGCAGTTCCCACGGGGCGAGGAACACTGAAGCTTTCTTT.

The chain combines TRBV29-1 with TRBJ2-1; weak D call: TRBD2 (6 bases). The length of the CDR3 is 13 residues. CDR1 and CDR2 (germline): SQVTM, ANQGSEA. Trimming shortened V by 5 bases and J by 5 bases, and 13 bases separated the two germline ends. The CDR3 region is CSVSELAHNEQFF. In nucleotides, the CDR3 is TGCAGCGTTTCAGAACTAGCCCACAATGAGCAGTTCTTC.

This clonotype was detected a few times. V is TRBV2 and J is TRBJ2-2; D is unresolved. Deletions cut 7 bases from V and 4 bases from J, with 13 bases between. Germline lookup yields CDR1 SNHLY and CDR2 FYNNEI. The length of the CDR3 is 14 residues. The CDR3 loop is CASNYGFGTGELFF. CDR3 coding DNA: TGTGCCAGCAATTACGGATTTGGCACCGGGGAGCTGTTTTTT. The full variable domain, with the rest looked up from reference TRBV2 and TRBJ2-2, is EPEVTQTPSHQVTQMGQEVILRCVPISNHLYFYWYRQILGQKVEFLVSFYNNEISEKSEIFDDQFSVERPDGSNFTLKIRSTKLEDSAMYFCASNYGFGTGELFFGEGSRLTVL.

The rearrangement links TRBV12-3 or TRBV12-4 to TRBJ2-5; TRBD1 matches at 9 bases. CDR3 length: 15 amino acids. The ends lost 8 bases at V and 5 bases at J; junction bases unmatched: 12. CDR3 sequence (DNA): TGTGCCAGCGACAGCCCTGGACAGGGGCGGGAGACCCAGTACTTC. Protein sequence: CASDSPGQGRETQYF.

This clonotype was observed a handful of times. The chain has TRBV6-1 and TRBJ2-5; a weak D match, TRBD1 (5 bases). The CDR3 loop spans 13 amino acids. Germline loops: CDR1 MNHNS, CDR2 SASEGT. The V gene lost 8 bases and the J gene lost 6 bases, with 16 bases spanning the gap. DNA of the CDR3: TGTGCCAGCTTCGACCAGGGAACTAAGACCCAGTACTTC. It yields the protein CASFDQGTKTQYF.

The CDR3 DNA sequence: TGTGCCACCAGTGATTTTGGTAGCGGGAGGGCCGGGGCCTACAATGAGCAGTTCTTC. The encoded protein is CATSDFGSGRAGAYNEQFF. The chain has TRBV24-1 and TRBJ2-1, with 11 positions matching TRBD2. Looked up from germline, CDR1 is KGHDR and CDR2 is SFDVKD. J was trimmed by 2 bases and V by 1 base; bases with no gene match: 9. The CDR3 has 19 amino acids.

This clonotype was counted ten times or more. The genes are TRBV29-1 and TRBJ2-7; D ambiguous. The germline V and J ends were trimmed by 5 bases and 6 bases, with 20 bases remaining between them. Germline lookup yields CDR1 SQVTM and CDR2 ANQGSEA. This CDR3 is 14 amino acids long. CDR3 nucleotides: TGCAGCGTTCATCCCCCCGGACCCGCGGCCGAGCAGTACTTC. Encoded protein: CSVHPPGPAAEQYF.

The chain uses TRBV6-1 and TRBJ1-1; D gene ambiguous. This CDR3 has 17 amino acids. The germline V and J ends were trimmed by 2 bases and 1 base, with 17 bases remaining between them. CDR1 is MNHNS, CDR2 SASEGT, per germline. The CDR3 DNA reads as TGTGCCAGCAGTGAATACCCCGAGGTACTGGAGAACACTGAAGCTTTCTTT. The encoded protein is CASSEYPEVLENTEAFF.

This clonotype was seen only a few times. The J gene is TRBJ2-7, the V gene TRBV28; D ambiguous. CDR1 MDHEN and CDR2 SYDVKM come from the germline V gene. The CDR3 contains 14 residues. V lost 2 bases and J lost 1, with 9 bases in between. CDR3 coding DNA: TGTGCCAGCAGTTTAGCGCCACAATCCTACGAGCAGTACTTC. Protein: CASSLAPQSYEQYF.

This clonotype was detected a few times. This chain uses TRBV12-3 or TRBV12-4 with TRBJ2-1, with D possibly TRBD2 on 6 matching bases. V lost 7 bases and J lost 1, with 11 bases in between. The CDR3 contains 14 residues. The DNA for the CDR3 is TGTGCCAGCACCCTGGGGAGGTCCTACAATGAGCAGTTCTTC. Its protein is CASTLGRSYNEQFF.

This rearrangement joins TRBV10-2 to TRBJ1-1; D gene uncertain. V lost 9 bases and J 1 base, leaving 9 bases between the germline ends. Germline V gene data show CDR1 as WSHSY and CDR2 as SAAADI. This CDR3 is 12 amino acids long. The CDR3 here is CASKVGNTEAFF. The CDR3 DNA reads as TGCGCCAGTAAGGTCGGGAACACTGAAGCTTTCTTT.

This chain joins TRBV7-2 and TRBJ2-3; no definite D call. The CDR3 has 14 residues. V was pared by 5 bases and J by 2 bases, with 11 bases between. The germline gives CDR1 SGHTA, CDR2 FQGNSA. CDR3 sequence (DNA): TGTGCCAGCAGCCGAATGGTATCCACAGATACGCAGTATTTT. Translating it yields CASSRMVSTDTQYF.

This clonotype was seen a few times. The chain links TRBV9 to TRBJ1-4; no clear D. CDR3 length equals 15 residues. Trimming left V 7 bases short and J 0 bases short, with 13 bases between. Germline V gene lookup returns CDR1 SGDLS and CDR2 YYNGEE. CDR3 nucleotides: TGTGCCAGCGCCCCATCAGGCACAACTAATGAAAAACTGTTTTTT. Translation gives CASAPSGTTNEKLFF. Complete variable domain (other parts from reference TRBV9 and TRBJ1-4): DSGVTQTPKHLITATGQRVTLRCSPRSGDLSVYWYQQSLDQGLQFLIQYYNGEERAKGNILERFSAQQFPDLHSELNLSSLELGDSALYFCASAPSGTTNEKLFFGSGTQLSVL.

The table lists this clonotype with many counts. This chain joins TRBV4-3 and TRBJ2-1, with TRBD2 as a possible D gene (5 bases). V shed 4 bases and J shed 6 bases, with 7 bases lying between them. The CDR3 runs 12 residues. Germline loops: CDR1 LGHNA, CDR2 YSLEER. CDR3 in amino acids: CASSPGINEQFF. The CDR3 nucleotides read TGCGCCAGCAGCCCCGGGATCAATGAGCAGTTCTTC.

The chain employs TRBV6-6 and TRBJ2-1, with D tentatively TRBD1 (5 bases). The CDR3 has 14 amino acids. The ends were cut back, 0 bases at V and 3 bases at J, with 6 bases in the middle. CDR1 and CDR2 (germline): MNHNY, SVGAGI (reference sequence). The CDR3 sequence is CASSYSRVYNEQFF. The CDR3 DNA is TGTGCCAGCAGTTACTCCAGGGTCTACAATGAGCAGTTCTTC.

This clonotype was seen a few times. This rearrangement joins TRBV9 to TRBJ2-5; D is perhaps TRBD2 (5 bases). The V end was cut by 0 bases, the J end by 0 bases, with 6 bases between. There are 14 residues in the CDR3. CDR1 and CDR2 (germline): SGDLS, YYNGEE. CDR3 coding DNA: TGTGCCAGCAGCGTAGGAGGGAACCAAGAGACCCAGTACTTC. Its protein product is CASSVGGNQETQYF. The variable domain in full, with the rest retrieved from reference TRBV9 and TRBJ2-5, is DSGVTQTPKHLITATGQRVTLRCSPRSGDLSVYWYQQSLDQGLQFLIQYYNGEERAKGNILERFSAQQFPDLHSELNLSSLELGDSALYFCASSVGGNQETQYFGPGTRLLVL.

This clonotype occurred many times. The V and J genes are TRBV28 and TRBJ2-7; 9 positions agree with TRBD1. Trimming took 3 bases from V and 12 from J; bases not matched to a gene: 9. Per germline, CDR1 MDHEN and CDR2 SYDVKM. The CDR3 is made up of 13 amino acids. The DNA for the CDR3 is TGTGCCAGCAGTTTTTGGGACAGGGTAGATCTGTACTTC. Protein product: CASSFWDRVDLYF.

This clonotype appeared a few times. The chain is built from TRBV19 and TRBJ2-2; unclear D gene. Germline V gene sequence: CDR1 LNHDA, CDR2 SQIVND (reference sequence). This CDR3 comprises 17 residues. V shed 5 bases and J shed 2 bases, with 18 bases lying between them. The CDR3 DNA follows: TGTGCCAGTAGTCCTGCGTTTTGGCTAGTTAACACCGGGGAGCTGTTTTTT. Protein sequence: CASSPAFWLVNTGELFF.

This clonotype has at least ten counts. The chain combines TRBV15 with TRBJ2-2, with 10 bases that match TRBD1. The CDR3 is made up of 16 amino acids. Looked up from germline, CDR1 is LNHNV and CDR2 is YYDKDF (reference sequence). J gave up 5 bases and V 4 bases, and 7 bases lay outside the gene matches. The CDR3 region is CATSTSGTGVTGELFF. DNA for the CDR3: TGTGCCACCAGCACGTCCGGGACAGGGGTTACCGGGGAGCTGTTTTTT.

The J gene is TRBJ2-7, the V gene TRBV6-1; the D gene is possibly TRBD2 (6 bases). Germline V gene data show CDR1 as MNHNS and CDR2 as SASEGT. CDR3 length equals 13 residues. The germline V and J ends were trimmed by 0 bases and 6 bases, with 9 bases remaining between them. CDR3 sequence (DNA): TGTGCCAGCAGTGAAGCTGGGAGGTCCGAGCAGTACTTC. It translates to CASSEAGRSEQYF.

This clonotype has a handful of counts. The gene calls are TRBV20-1 and TRBJ2-7; 11 nucleotides agree with TRBD2. CDR1 is DFQATT and CDR2 is SNEGSKA in the germline V gene (reference sequence). The CDR3 is 14 residues long. Unmatched junction bases numbered 7, after V lost 5 bases and J lost 4 bases. The CDR3 DNA is TGCAGTGCTCGTTTCACTAGCGGGGGTTACGAGCAGTACTTC. Encoded protein: CSARFTSGGYEQYF.

This clonotype has just a few counts. The V gene is TRBV28, the J gene TRBJ2-1; D remains ambiguous. CDR1 and CDR2 (germline): MDHEN, SYDVKM. CDR3 length: 16 residues. V was cut by 8 bases and J by 3 bases, with 20 bases left in between. The CDR3 region is CASLAPGSAFYNEQFF. As DNA, the CDR3 is TGTGCCAGCTTGGCCCCTGGCTCGGCTTTCTACAATGAGCAGTTCTTC. The variable domain in full, completed from reference TRBV28 and TRBJ2-1, reads DVKVTQSSRYLVKRTGEKVFLECVQDMDHENMFWYRQDPGLGLRLIYFSYDVKMKEKGDIPEGYSVSREKKERFSLILESASTNQTSMYLCASLAPGSAFYNEQFFGPGTRLTVL.

This chain uses TRBV30 with TRBJ1-6; D gene ambiguous. In germline, CDR1 is GTSNPN, CDR2 SVGIG (reference sequence). This CDR3 has 15 residues. V was cut by 4 bases and J by 8 bases, with 18 bases left in between. DNA of the CDR3: TGTGCCTGGACCCCGTTGGCCGGCGGTTATTCACCCCTCCACTTT. Encoded protein: CAWTPLAGGYSPLHF.

This rearrangement joins TRBV12-3 or TRBV12-4 to TRBJ2-7, with TRBD1 as a possible D gene (6 bases). The CDR3 loop spans 14 amino acids. Trimming stripped 4 bases from V and 7 bases from J, with 17 bases between. The DNA for the CDR3 is TGTGCCAGCAGTTCAACAGGGTCCCGGAGGGAGCAGTACTTC. Amino acid sequence: CASSSTGSRREQYF.

In this sample, this clonotype turned up many times. V is TRBV18 and J is TRBJ1-6, with TRBD1 matching over 8 bases. V lost 3 bases, J lost 0 bases, and 7 bases stayed unmatched. Germline-derived CDR1 and CDR2 are KGHSH and LQKENI. The CDR3 has 18 amino acids. CDR3 loop: CASSPAGQGPSYNSPLHF. DNA of the CDR3: TGTGCCAGCTCACCCGCTGGACAGGGCCCCTCCTATAATTCACCCCTCCACTTT.

This clonotype was found many times. The gene calls are TRBV5-1 and TRBJ1-6, with 10 bases that match TRBD1. The CDR3 spans 14 residues. With V trimmed by 4 bases and J by 7 bases, 2 bases remained unmatched. Germline CDR1 reads SGHRS; CDR2 reads YFSETQ. CDR3 sequence reads: CASSPGQGNSPLHF. The CDR3 DNA reads TGCGCCAGCAGCCCGGGACAGGGGAATTCACCCCTCCACTTT.

The rearrangement links TRBV11-2 to TRBJ1-1, with TRBD1 matching 7 bases. The CDR3 extends over 15 amino acids. V dropped 3 bases and J dropped 4; count of bases not matched to a gene: 8. CDR1 is SGHAT and CDR2 is FQNNGV in the germline V gene. The CDR3 sequence: CASSLLTGEFTEAFF. DNA of the CDR3: TGTGCCAGCAGCTTGCTAACAGGGGAGTTCACTGAAGCTTTCTTT.

V gene TRBV6-5 combines with J gene TRBJ1-5; unclear D gene. CDR3 length equals 13 residues. Germline V gene lookup returns CDR1 MNHEY and CDR2 SVGAGI. The V gene lost 5 bases and the J gene lost 5 bases, with 10 bases spanning the gap. CDR3 nucleotide sequence: TGTGCCAGCAGTCCGTCCGGTGATCAGCCCCAGCATTTT. It translates to CASSPSGDQPQHF.

Ten or more counts support this clonotype. V usage is TRBV5-5 and J usage is TRBJ2-7; possible D gene TRBD2, 7 bases. The CDR3 is made up of 14 amino acids. V gave up 4 bases and J gave up 5 bases, with 16 bases separating them. CDR1 and CDR2 (germline): SGHKS, YYEKEE (reference sequence). The CDR3 DNA reads TGTGCCAGCAGCCTACCGGGGGGCGTAAACGAGCAGTACTTC. This encodes CASSLPGGVNEQYF.

The chain employs TRBV2 and TRBJ2-3; D call uncertain. Trimming took 8 bases from V and 0 from J, leaving 9 bases between them. This CDR3 is built from 13 residues. Germline V gene sequence: CDR1 SNHLY, CDR2 FYNNEI. CDR3 residues: CASWADSTDTQYF. Here the CDR3 DNA reads TGTGCCAGCTGGGCGGATAGCACAGATACGCAGTATTTT.

This clonotype was observed a few times. CDR3 loop: CASRAGTPSNYGYTF. CDR3 bases: TGTGCCAGCAGGGCCGGGACACCTTCTAACTATGGCTACACCTTC. The V gene is TRBV6-5, the J gene TRBJ1-2, with D perhaps matching TRBD1 (6 bases). This CDR3 is 15 amino acids long. The germline CDR1 and CDR2 sequences are MNHEY and SVGAGI. Trimming left V 6 bases short and J 0 bases short, with 14 bases between.